The clone carrying this T cell receptor (beta chain) was recorded a few times. This sample is part of a study of blood T cell repertoires in COVID-19. Generated by immunoSEQ multiplex PCR, the TCRdb table keeps only in-frame clones and is missing some. The repertoire holds 400,000 to 500,000 clones, with 75% to 90% as singletons. The CDR3 is 16 residues long. The V gene's germline CDR1 is SGHVS and CDR2 FNYEAQ. The V end was cut by 2 bases, the J end by 5 bases, with 13 bases between. Sequencing was done on a sample of peripheral blood. This sequence was found in a woman aged 25-40 years with active or convalescent COVID-19. The rearrangement joins TRBV7-6 to TRBJ1-6; unclear D gene. This CDR3 reads CASSLMAEKNNSPLHF. The CDR3 bases are TGTGCCAGCAGCTTAATGGCGGAGAAAAATAATTCACCCCTCCACTTT.